The TCR beta chain under discussion was sequenced for a study of blood T cells in healthy people across ages. General study results and limits: In long-lived donors, naive CD4+ cell counts and diversity exceeded those of aged donors. TCR beta diversity was tightly associated with the proportion of naive T cells. Calculation of diversity from one million T cells yielded estimates considered to be underestimates.

Details on this clonotype: The antigen is not known.

Healthy individuals of Caucasian origin from Russia, aged roughly 6 to 100, served as donors. After removal of 3 bases from V and 1 base from J, the junction contained 6 bases not matched to a gene. This CDR3 region has 16 residues. Looked up from germline, CDR1 is SGHDT and CDR2 is YYEEEE. Then a second PCR, running roughly 7 to 11 cycles, was carried out with a sample-barcoded 5' primer and a J-beta primer mix. In TCRdb, the 5' RACE reads were re-called with MiXCR into one record per CDR3 protein. The sample includes about 1.8 million distinct CDR3 sequences, about 50% of them seen just once. The sequenced material came from blood. This TCR was recovered from a woman aged 40 to 49 in good health. J is TRBJ2-3 and V is TRBV5-6, with 9 bases lining up with TRBD1. CDR3 nucleotides: TGTGCCAGCAGCTCGGGGACAGGGCTGGGCACAGATACGCAGTATTTT. Protein sequence: CASSSGTGLGTDTQYF.